Below, 20 T cell receptor beta chains from the same sample are listed, as sequenced in a study of T cells in tumors after PD-1 blockade. Produced via immunoSEQ multiplex PCR; TCRdb's table is partial and in-frame only. The data show about 47,000 clones, with roughly three quarters seen just once and approximately 15% held by the top ten. The sequenced sample was PBMCs, obtained before anti-PD-1 treatment. These receptors all come from a human donor with basal cell carcinoma.

The rearrangement links TRBV10-1 to TRBJ1-6; D is undetermined. In germline, CDR1 is WNHNN, CDR2 SYGVQD (reference sequence). The CDR3 extends over 14 amino acids. The germline V and J ends were trimmed by 0 bases and 7 bases, with 7 bases remaining between them. The CDR3, as DNA: TGCGCCAGCAGTGAGTCAACGGGGAATTCACCCCTCCACTTT. Residues: CASSESTGNSPLHF.

For the CDR3, the DNA is TGTGCCAGCAGACGGAACTCGAATTCACCCCTCCACTTT. The encoded protein is CASRRNSNSPLHF. The genes are TRBV6-5 and TRBJ1-6; D uncertain. The V gene lost 6 bases and the J gene lost 7 bases, with 10 bases spanning the gap. Germline-derived CDR1 and CDR2 are MNHEY and SVGAGI. The CDR3 is 13 amino acids.

The rearrangement links TRBV6-6 to TRBJ2-2, with 9 bases matching TRBD1. The J segment lost 3 bases and the V segment lost 2 bases, leaving 1 base of the junction unmatched. Germline V gene lookup returns CDR1 MNHNY and CDR2 SVGAGI (reference sequence). There are 15 residues in the CDR3. CDR3 protein: CASSYRQGDTGELFF. In nucleotides, the CDR3 is TGTGCCAGCAGTTACCGACAGGGGGACACCGGGGAGCTGTTTTTT.

This clone was counted ten times or more. The J gene is TRBJ2-1, the V gene TRBV6-5, with TRBD2 matching 12 bases. The germline V gene encodes CDR1 MNHEY and CDR2 SVGAGI. V shed 6 bases, J shed 10 bases, and the junction held 10 bases outside the gene matches. The CDR3 contains 15 residues. The CDR3 loop reads CASSSTSGGLVEQFF. Here the CDR3 DNA reads TGTGCCAGCAGCTCCACTAGCGGGGGGCTCGTGGAGCAGTTCTTC.

The V call is TRBV27, the J call TRBJ1-1; a weak D match, TRBD1 (5 bases). V gave up 6 bases and J gave up 1 base, with 12 bases separating them. The CDR3 extends over 14 amino acids. Germline CDR1 reads MNHEY; CDR2 reads SMNVEV (reference sequence). This chain's CDR3 is CASRFDRENTEAFF. The CDR3 DNA reads as TGTGCCAGCAGGTTTGACAGAGAGAACACTGAAGCTTTCTTT.

The chain joins TRBV5-6 to TRBJ2-7, with 7 nucleotides matching TRBD2. V lost 3 bases and J lost 2; bases outside the gene matches: 5. The CDR3 loop spans 14 amino acids. Germline V gives CDR1 SGHDT, CDR2 YYEEEE. The CDR3 region is CASSSLAVTYEQYF. In DNA, the CDR3 is TGTGCCAGCAGCTCTCTAGCGGTAACCTACGAGCAGTACTTC.

This sequence joins TRBV3-1 (or the pseudogene TRBV3-2) and TRBJ2-7; D is unresolved. Trimming shortened V by 3 bases and J by 1 base, and 13 bases separated the two germline ends. From germline, CDR1 is LGHDT and CDR2 YNNKEL (reference sequence). The CDR3 extends over 15 amino acids. CDR3 sequence: CASSQGGLISYEQYF. Written as DNA, the CDR3 is TGTGCCAGCAGCCAGGGTGGCCTCATATCCTACGAGCAGTACTTC.

The chain is built from TRBV7-3 and TRBJ2-2, with a weak D call TRBD1 (5 bases). The CDR3 spans 15 residues. Germline assignment: CDR1 SGHTA and CDR2 FQGTGA. The ends were cut back, 3 bases at V and 6 bases at J, with 14 bases in the middle. CDR3 in DNA: TGTGCCAGCAGCTTCAGCAGGGCCGGGTCCGGGGAGCTGTTTTTT. Translated, it gives CASSFSRAGSGELFF.

A single count supports this clone. The chain has TRBV19 and TRBJ2-1; the match to TRBD2 covers 11 bases. CDR1 LNHDA and CDR2 SQIVND come from the germline V gene (reference sequence). The V gene end was trimmed by 4 bases and the J gene end by 9 bases; junction bases not matched to a gene: 8. CDR3 length equals 15 residues. DNA of the CDR3: TGTGCCAGTAGTACGATTAGCGGGGGGGCCGCTGAGCAGTTCTTC. The encoded protein is CASSTISGGAAEQFF. Full variable domain (missing parts from reference TRBV19 and TRBJ2-1): DGGITQSPKYLFRKEGQNVTLSCEQNLNHDAMYWYRQDPGQGLRLIYYSQIVNDFQKGDIAEGYSVSREKKESFPLTVTSAQKNPTAFYLCASSTISGGAAEQFFGPGTRLTVL.

This clone was counted a single time. The chain is built from TRBV6-1 and TRBJ2-2, with a tentative D call TRBD1 (5 bases). CDR3 length: 18 residues. The V end was cut by 2 bases, the J end by 0 bases, with 16 bases between. Germline V lookup: CDR1 MNHNS, CDR2 SASEGT. CDR3 coding DNA: TGTGCCAGCAGTGAACGTCTAGGGGTTGGGCCGAACACCGGGGAGCTGTTTTTT. It specifies CASSERLGVGPNTGELFF.

This rearrangement joins TRBV6-5 to TRBJ2-3; D gene unclear. V was trimmed by 5 bases and J by 6 bases, leaving 9 bases between them. The germline CDR1 and CDR2 sequences are MNHEY and SVGAGI. The length of the CDR3 is 12 residues. In DNA, the CDR3 is TGTGCCAGCAGTACCCTAGGGGATACGCAGTATTTT. Protein sequence: CASSTLGDTQYF.

The chain couples TRBV4-1 to TRBJ2-5, with TRBD2 identical over 8 bases. With V trimmed by 6 bases and J by 4 bases, 16 bases remained unmatched. The germline gives CDR1 MGHRA, CDR2 YSYEKL. The CDR3 runs to 17 residues. The CDR3 DNA sequence: TGCGCCAGCAGAAAAACACCGGGGGGGTTCGGGAGAGAGACCCAGTACTTC. Amino acid sequence: CASRKTPGGFGRETQYF.

The chain combines TRBV28 with TRBJ1-2; D perhaps matches TRBD1 (6 bases). Trimming cost V 5 bases and J 4 bases, with 20 bases left between them. The CDR3 extends over 16 amino acids. The germline gives CDR1 MDHEN, CDR2 SYDVKM. This CDR3 is CASSLNNRVYVYGYTF. CDR3 DNA sequence: TGTGCCAGCAGTCTGAACAACAGGGTGTATGTCTATGGCTACACCTTC.

This rearrangement joins TRBV28 to TRBJ2-5; no clear D. The V gene lost 6 bases and the J gene lost 4 bases, with 18 bases spanning the gap. This CDR3 contains 15 residues. Per germline, CDR1 MDHEN and CDR2 SYDVKM. CDR3 nucleotides: TGTGCCAGCAGGGTAGGGTCTCGATTAGGAGAGACCCAGTACTTC. Its protein product is CASRVGSRLGETQYF.

The chain has TRBV5-1 and TRBJ1-3, with 7 positions matching TRBD1. V shed 3 bases and J 8 bases; nucleotides not matched to a gene: 11. Per germline, CDR1 SGHRS and CDR2 YFSETQ. The CDR3 spans 15 residues. The CDR3 coding sequence is TGCGCCAGCAGCTCACAGGGGTATTCGGGGGACACCATATATTTT. This encodes CASSSQGYSGDTIYF.

The chain is built from TRBV4-1 and TRBJ2-1; weak D call: TRBD2 (5 bases). Germline V gene lookup returns CDR1 MGHRA and CDR2 YSYEKL. The length of the CDR3 is 15 residues. The V end lost 1 base, the J end lost 5 bases, and 12 bases lay between the germline ends. The CDR3: CASSQVITGNNEQFF. The CDR3 DNA follows: TGCGCCAGCAGCCAAGTTATAACGGGGAACAATGAGCAGTTCTTC.

This clone was observed a few times. CDR3 sequence (DNA): TGTGCCAGTACTAATGAAAAACTGTTTTTT. Amino acid sequence: CASTNEKLFF. This chain uses TRBV9 with TRBJ1-4; D remains ambiguous. Between the trimmed V and J ends, which lost 8 bases and 2 bases, there was a span of 1 base. The germline V gene has CDR1 SGDLS and CDR2 YYNGEE. The CDR3 is 10 amino acids.

V gene TRBV12-3 or TRBV12-4 combines with J gene TRBJ2-2; D remains ambiguous. The ends were cut back, 0 bases at V and 3 bases at J, with 2 bases in the middle. CDR3 size: 13 residues. The CDR3: CASSLADTGELFF. The CDR3, as DNA: TGTGCCAGCAGTTTAGCCGACACCGGGGAGCTGTTTTTT.

V gene TRBV28 combines with J gene TRBJ2-7, with 14 bases fitting TRBD2. Germline V gene sequence: CDR1 MDHEN, CDR2 SYDVKM. Losses at the gene ends were 4 bases for V and 7 bases for J; bases not matched to a gene: 6. The CDR3 extends over 15 amino acids. This CDR3 is CASSSTSGRAGEQYF. CDR3 in DNA: TGTGCCAGCAGTTCGACTAGCGGGAGGGCGGGGGAGCAGTACTTC.

J is TRBJ2-3 and V is TRBV2; D gene ambiguous. CDR3 length equals 15 residues. Trimming removed 5 bases at V and 0 bases at J, with 12 bases between. CDR1 and CDR2 from the germline V gene are SNHLY and FYNNEI. CDR3 loop: CASSRPGLSTDTQYF. CDR3 nucleotides: TGTGCCAGCAGTCGGCCCGGATTAAGCACAGATACGCAGTATTTT.